Listed below are T cell receptor beta chains from one sample, sequenced in a study of shared clonotypes between healthy human individuals. Repertoires were generated with immunoSEQ multiplex PCR, while TCRdb's copy carries only in-frame clones and drops some. The sample has 2 million to 2.5 million clones, about 95% seen once; the top ten hold 0.9% to 1.3%. Sequenced sample: naive CD8+ T cells sorted from blood. The source is a young man in good health. Each CDR3 is given with its conserved first and last residue. A D gene is named only where the DNA matches it firmly.

V gene: TRBV4-3
D gene: TRBD2
J gene: TRBJ2-7
CDR3 DNA: TGCGCCAGCAGCCAGGATAGCGGGAGTCCCTACGAGCAGTACTTC
CDR3 protein: CASSQDSGSPYEQYF

V gene: TRBV7-2
D gene: NA
J gene: TRBJ2-1
CDR3 DNA: TGTGCCAGCAGCCAACCCGGGGGGCGCTCCTACAATGAGCAGTTCTTC
CDR3 protein: CASSQPGGRSYNEQFF

V gene: TRBV4-1
D gene: NA
J gene: TRBJ2-7
CDR3 DNA: TGCGCCAGCAGCCTAAGGGAGGGGGTCTACGAGCAGTACTTC
CDR3 protein: CASSLREGVYEQYF

V gene: TRBV27
D gene: TRBD2
J gene: TRBJ2-7
CDR3 DNA: TGTGCCAGCAGTCGAGGACTAGCGTTTTACGAGCAGTACTTC
CDR3 protein: CASSRGLAFYEQYF

V gene: TRBV7-9
D gene: NA
J gene: TRBJ2-7
CDR3 DNA: TGTGCCAGCAGCTTAGGGCAGGGGATCTACGAGCAGTACTTC
CDR3 protein: CASSLGQGIYEQYF

V gene: TRBV13
D gene: TRBD2
J gene: TRBJ2-7
CDR3 DNA: TGTGCCAGCAGCATGGGACTAGCAGGCGAGCAGTACTTC
CDR3 protein: CASSMGLAGEQYF

V gene: TRBV10-3
D gene: NA
J gene: TRBJ2-3
CDR3 DNA: TGTGCCATCAGTGTGGACTCCTACACAGATACGCAGTATTTT
CDR3 protein: CAISVDSYTDTQYF

V gene: TRBV7-2
D gene: NA
J gene: TRBJ2-2
CDR3 DNA: TGTGCCAGCAGCTTGCAGGGTAGCACCGGGGAGCTGTTTTTT
CDR3 protein: CASSLQGSTGELFF

V gene: TRBV14
D gene: NA
J gene: TRBJ2-3
CDR3 DNA: TGTGCCAGCAGCCATGATGGGCCCGATACGCAGTATTTT
CDR3 protein: CASSHDGPDTQYF

V gene: TRBV5-8
D gene: TRBD2
J gene: TRBJ2-3
CDR3 DNA: TGTGCCAGCAGCACCGGGACTAGCAGTACAGATACGCAGTATTTT
CDR3 protein: CASSTGTSSTDTQYF